This entry describes one T cell receptor (beta chain). Mismatch with germline at one junction end may stem from a read error. The data derive from a study of OX40 agonist ivuxolimab in advanced cancers. Clones were sequenced by immunoSEQ multiplex PCR, and TCRdb holds only the in-frame ones, with some missing. This table holds 9,500 to 13,000 clones, 65% to 85% found once. Germline V gene sequence: CDR1 SGHTA, CDR2 FQGNSA. CDR3 length: 17 residues. This clonotype was obtained from an adult with an advanced solid tumor such as melanoma, head and neck, liver or kidney cancer. The chain couples TRBV7-2 to TRBJ1-2, with 12 positions matching TRBD1. The sequencing here drew on CD4+ or CD8+ T cells sorted from blood, taken in a trial of the OX40 agonist ivuxolimab. For the CDR3, the DNA is TGCGCCAGCAGCCAAGATATGGGGACAGGGGGCGCGGGTGGCTACACCTTC. Protein: CASSQDMGTGGAGGYTF.